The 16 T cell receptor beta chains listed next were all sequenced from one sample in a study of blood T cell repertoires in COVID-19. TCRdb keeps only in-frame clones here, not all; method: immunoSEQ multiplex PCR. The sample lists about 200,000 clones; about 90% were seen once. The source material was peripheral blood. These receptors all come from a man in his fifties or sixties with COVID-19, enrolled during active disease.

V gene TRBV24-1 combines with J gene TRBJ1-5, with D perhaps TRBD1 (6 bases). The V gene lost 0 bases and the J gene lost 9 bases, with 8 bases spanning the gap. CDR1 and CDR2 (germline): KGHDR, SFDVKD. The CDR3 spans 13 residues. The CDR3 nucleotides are TGTGCCACCAGTGATTTGGAAGGGGGGCCCCAGCATTTT. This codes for CATSDLEGGPQHF.

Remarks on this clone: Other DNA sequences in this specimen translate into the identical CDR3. The CDR3 DNA sequence: TGTGCCAGTAGTATCGACAGGGGTAATCAGCCCCAGCATTTT. Protein: CASSIDRGNQPQHF. The gene calls are TRBV19 and TRBJ1-5; 8 bases map to TRBD1. V trimming: 3 bases; J trimming: 4 bases; junction bases outside the gene matches: 2. The CDR3 consists of 14 residues. CDR1 is LNHDA, CDR2 SQIVND, per germline (reference sequence).

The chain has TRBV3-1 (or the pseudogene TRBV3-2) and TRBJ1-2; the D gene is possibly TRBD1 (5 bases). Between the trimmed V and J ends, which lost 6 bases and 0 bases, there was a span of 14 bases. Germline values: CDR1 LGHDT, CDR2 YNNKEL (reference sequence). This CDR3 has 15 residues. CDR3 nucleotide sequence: TGTGCCAGCAGTGGTAGGGGCGCGACTAACTATGGCTACACCTTC. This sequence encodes CASSGRGATNYGYTF.

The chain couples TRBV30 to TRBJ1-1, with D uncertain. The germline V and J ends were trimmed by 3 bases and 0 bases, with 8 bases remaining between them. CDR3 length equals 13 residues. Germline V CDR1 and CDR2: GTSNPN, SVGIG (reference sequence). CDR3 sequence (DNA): TGTGCCTGGAGCAGTATCATGAACACTGAAGCTTTCTTT. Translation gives CAWSSIMNTEAFF.

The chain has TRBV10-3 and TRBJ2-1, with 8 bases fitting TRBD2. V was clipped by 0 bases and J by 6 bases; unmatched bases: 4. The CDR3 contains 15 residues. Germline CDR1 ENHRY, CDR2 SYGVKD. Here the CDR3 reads CAISESGLAVNEQFF. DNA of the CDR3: TGTGCCATCAGTGAGTCCGGACTAGCAGTCAATGAGCAGTTCTTC.

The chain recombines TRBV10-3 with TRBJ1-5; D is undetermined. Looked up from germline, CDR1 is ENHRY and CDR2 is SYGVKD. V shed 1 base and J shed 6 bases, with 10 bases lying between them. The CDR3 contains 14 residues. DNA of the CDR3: TGTGCCATCAGTGAGTTAGGAGGACCTCAGCCCCAGCATTTT. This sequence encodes CAISELGGPQPQHF.

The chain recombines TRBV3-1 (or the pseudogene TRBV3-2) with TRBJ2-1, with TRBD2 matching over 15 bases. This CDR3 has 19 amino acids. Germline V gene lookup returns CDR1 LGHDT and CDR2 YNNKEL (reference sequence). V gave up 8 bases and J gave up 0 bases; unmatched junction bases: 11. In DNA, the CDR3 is TGTGCCAGCCTGCGGACCGGGACTAGCGGGGGGAGCTCCTACAATGAGCAGTTCTTC. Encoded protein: CASLRTGTSGGSSYNEQFF.

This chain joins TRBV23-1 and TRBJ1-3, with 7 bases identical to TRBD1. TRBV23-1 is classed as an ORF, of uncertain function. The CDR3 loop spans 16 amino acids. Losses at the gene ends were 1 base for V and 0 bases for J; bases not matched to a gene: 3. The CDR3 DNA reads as TGCGCCAGCAGTCAATTTAGGGACAGCTCTGGAAACACCATATATTTT. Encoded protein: CASSQFRDSSGNTIYF.

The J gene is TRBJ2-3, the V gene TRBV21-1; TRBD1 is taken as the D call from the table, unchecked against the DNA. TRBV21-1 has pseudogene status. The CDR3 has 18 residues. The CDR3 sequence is CASSKRIGTGASTDTQYF. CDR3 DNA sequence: TGTGCCAGCAGCAAACGGATCGGGACAGGGGCTAGCACAGATACGCAGTATTTT.

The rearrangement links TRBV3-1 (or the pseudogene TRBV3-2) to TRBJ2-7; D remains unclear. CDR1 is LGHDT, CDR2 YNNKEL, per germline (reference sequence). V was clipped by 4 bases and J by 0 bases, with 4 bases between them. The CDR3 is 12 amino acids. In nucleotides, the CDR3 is TGTGCCAGCAGCCGGAGCTCCTACGAGCAGTACTTC. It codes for CASSRSSYEQYF.

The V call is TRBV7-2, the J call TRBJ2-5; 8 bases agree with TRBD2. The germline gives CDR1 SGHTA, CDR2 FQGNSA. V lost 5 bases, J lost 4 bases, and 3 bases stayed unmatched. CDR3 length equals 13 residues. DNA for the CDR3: TGTGCCAGCAGCCTCGGGACTAGAGAGACCCAGTACTTC. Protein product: CASSLGTRETQYF.

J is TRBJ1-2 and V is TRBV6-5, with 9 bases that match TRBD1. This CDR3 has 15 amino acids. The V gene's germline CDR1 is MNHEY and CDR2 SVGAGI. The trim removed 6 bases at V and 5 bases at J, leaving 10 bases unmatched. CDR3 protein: CASSALDRGNYGYTF. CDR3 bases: TGTGCCAGCAGCGCCCTGGACAGGGGTAATTATGGCTACACCTTC.

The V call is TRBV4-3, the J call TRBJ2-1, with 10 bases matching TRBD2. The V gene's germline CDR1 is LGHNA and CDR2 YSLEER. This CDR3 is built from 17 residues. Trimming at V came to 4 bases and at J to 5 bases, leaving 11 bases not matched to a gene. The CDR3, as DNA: TGCGCCAGCAGCCTCAACCTCGCTAGCGGGAGCCACAATGAGCAGTTCTTC. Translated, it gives CASSLNLASGSHNEQFF.

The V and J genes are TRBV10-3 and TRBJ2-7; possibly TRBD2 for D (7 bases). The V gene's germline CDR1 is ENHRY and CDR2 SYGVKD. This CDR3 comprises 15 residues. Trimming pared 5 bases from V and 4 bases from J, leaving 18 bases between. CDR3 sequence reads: CAISRASGQTYEQYF. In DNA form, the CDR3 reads TGTGCCATCAGTAGGGCTAGCGGACAGACTTACGAGCAGTACTTC.

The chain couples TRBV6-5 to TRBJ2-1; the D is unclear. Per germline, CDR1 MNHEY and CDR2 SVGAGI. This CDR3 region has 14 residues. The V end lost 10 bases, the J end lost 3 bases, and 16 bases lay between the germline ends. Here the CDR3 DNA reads TGTGCCACCTCGGTGGTGGTGAGCTACAATGAGCAGTTCTTC. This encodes CATSVVVSYNEQFF.

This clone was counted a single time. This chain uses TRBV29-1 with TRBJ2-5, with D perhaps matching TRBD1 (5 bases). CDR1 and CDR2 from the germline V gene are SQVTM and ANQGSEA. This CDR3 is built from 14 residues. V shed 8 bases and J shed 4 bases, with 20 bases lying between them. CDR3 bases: TGCAGCACCAAAAGGGGATTTGCTAGAGAGACCCAGTACTTC. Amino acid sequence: CSTKRGFARETQYF.